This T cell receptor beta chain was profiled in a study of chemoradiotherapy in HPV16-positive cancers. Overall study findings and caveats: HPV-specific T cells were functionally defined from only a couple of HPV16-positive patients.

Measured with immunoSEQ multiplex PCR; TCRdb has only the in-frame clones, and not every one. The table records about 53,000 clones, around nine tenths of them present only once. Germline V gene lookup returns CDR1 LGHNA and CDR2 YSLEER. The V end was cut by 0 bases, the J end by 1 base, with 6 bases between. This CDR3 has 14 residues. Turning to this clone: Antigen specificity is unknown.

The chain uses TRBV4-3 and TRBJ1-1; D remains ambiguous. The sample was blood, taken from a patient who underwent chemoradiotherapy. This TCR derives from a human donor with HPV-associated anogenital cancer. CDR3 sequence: CASSQDTGNTEAFF. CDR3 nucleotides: TGCGCCAGCAGCCAAGATACGGGGAACACTGAAGCTTTCTTT.